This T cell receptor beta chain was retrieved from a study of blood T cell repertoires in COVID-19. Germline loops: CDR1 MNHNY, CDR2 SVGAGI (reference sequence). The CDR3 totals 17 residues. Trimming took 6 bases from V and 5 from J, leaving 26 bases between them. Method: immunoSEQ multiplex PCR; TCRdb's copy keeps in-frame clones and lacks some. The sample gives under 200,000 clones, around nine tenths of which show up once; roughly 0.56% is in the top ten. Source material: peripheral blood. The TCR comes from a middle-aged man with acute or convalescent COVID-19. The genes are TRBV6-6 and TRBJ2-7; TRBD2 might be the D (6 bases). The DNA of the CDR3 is TGTGCCAGCAGCCGATGGGGTCGCCGCGCCGGGAGCCACGAGCAGTACTTC. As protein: CASSRWGRRAGSHEQYF.